The clone carrying this TCR beta chain was counted a few times. V lost 4 bases and J lost 7; bases outside the gene matches: 16. The CDR3 has 17 residues. Germline V gives CDR1 SNHLY, CDR2 FYNNEI. Profiling relied on immunoSEQ multiplex PCR, and the TCRdb table lists in-frame clones only, not all of them. The repertoire holds over 110,000 clones, with around 84% as singletons. The data were taken from a study of cytomegalovirus exposure and HLA in healthy donors. The chain links TRBV2 to TRBJ1-1; 9 bases are shared with TRBD1. The sequence derives from a man aged 18 to 29 in good health and CMV-seropositive. Sequenced: PBMCs. This CDR3 reads CASSVSVWGQGEGEAFF. The CDR3 bases are TGTGCCAGCAGTGTGAGTGTATGGGGACAGGGAGAGGGTGAAGCTTTCTTT.